One sample yielded the 22 T cell receptor beta chains listed below, sequenced in a study of T cell repertoires in cytomegalovirus infection. TCRdb recomputed calls from the reads with MiXCR, one row per CDR3 protein. Found here are 450,000 to 650,000 distinct CDR3 sequences, roughly 43% of them singletons; the top ten hold 48%. What these receptors recognize is not known. The sequenced sample was cultured PBMCs, obtained from culture after CMV antigen stimulation. The receptors derive from a human donor in good health (CMV status not recorded). Some clones in this sample may be carry-over from other donors' samples.

A few counts support this clonotype. J is TRBJ1-2 and V is TRBV18, with 8 bases matching TRBD1. V shed 2 bases, J shed 4 bases, and the junction held 6 bases outside the gene matches. The CDR3 totals 15 residues. CDR1 KGHSH and CDR2 LQKENI come from the germline V gene. This CDR3 reads CASSPETGEGYGYTF. In DNA form, the CDR3 reads TGTGCCAGCTCACCAGAGACAGGGGAGGGCTATGGCTACACCTTC.

The chain has TRBV29-1 and TRBJ1-3; D might be TRBD1 (5 bases). The CDR3 extends over 13 amino acids. Germline assignment: CDR1 SQVTM and CDR2 ANQGSEA. V shed 5 bases and J shed 2 bases, with 10 bases lying between them. The CDR3 sequence is CSVRGEAGNTIYF. DNA of the CDR3: TGCAGCGTTCGGGGGGAAGCTGGAAACACCATATATTTT.

The gene calls are TRBV7-6 and TRBJ2-7, with D perhaps matching TRBD1 or TRBD2 (5 bases each). Germline V gene data show CDR1 as SGHVS and CDR2 as FNYEAQ. Trimming removed 0 bases from V and 5 bases from J, with 14 bases in between. This CDR3 is 15 amino acids long. CDR3 in amino acids: CASSLAMTGAHEQYF. The CDR3 DNA is TGTGCCAGCAGCTTAGCAATGACCGGGGCCCACGAGCAGTACTTC.

V usage is TRBV7-2 and J usage is TRBJ2-3; 8 nucleotides line up with TRBD1. Germline values: CDR1 SGHTA, CDR2 FQGNSA. After removal of 5 bases from V and 0 bases from J, the junction contained 4 bases not matched to a gene. The CDR3 is 15 amino acids. The CDR3 DNA is TGTGCCAGCAGCGCAACAGGGGGGAGCACAGATACGCAGTATTTT. Protein product: CASSATGGSTDTQYF.

The V and J genes are TRBV20-1 and TRBJ2-1; 7 positions match TRBD2. This CDR3 spans 15 amino acids. With V trimmed by 5 bases and J by 7 bases, 14 bases remained unmatched. The germline V gene encodes CDR1 DFQATT and CDR2 SNEGSKA (reference sequence). The CDR3 region has the DNA TGCAGTGCTCGCGAGACTGGGACTACCTTAAATGAGCAGTTCTTC. It codes for CSARETGTTLNEQFF.

The gene calls are TRBV7-9 and TRBJ2-6; D is ambiguous. Germline V lookup: CDR1 SEHNR, CDR2 FQNEAQ (reference sequence). Trimming took off 2 bases at V and 0 bases at J, with 14 bases between the two ends. The CDR3 runs to 18 residues. The CDR3 sequence: CASSLSAAGSSGANVLTF. CDR3 bases: TGTGCCAGCAGCTTATCGGCGGCAGGAAGCTCTGGGGCCAACGTCCTGACTTTC.

The V call is TRBV6-2 or TRBV6-3, the J call TRBJ1-2; D gene unclear. The V gene's germline CDR1 is MNHEY and CDR2 SVGEGT. The CDR3 has 12 amino acids. V was pared by 5 bases and J by 8 bases, with 12 bases between. CDR3 in DNA: TGTGCCAGCAGTGGCCCTCTCTCCGGCTACACCTTC. It yields the protein CASSGPLSGYTF.

V and J are TRBV19 and TRBJ2-7, with a tentative D call TRBD1 (5 bases). The V end lost 3 bases, the J end lost 5 bases, and 11 bases lay between the germline ends. The CDR3 length is 13 residues. CDR1 is LNHDA, CDR2 SQIVND, per germline (reference sequence). The CDR3 DNA reads as TGTGCCAGTAGTATCGCAGGGATCAACGAGCAGTACTTC. Its protein product is CASSIAGINEQYF.

The V call is TRBV6-5, the J call TRBJ2-7; D is unresolved. Germline-derived CDR1 and CDR2 are MNHEY and SVGAGI. This CDR3 has 13 amino acids. The V and J ends lost 0 bases and 6 bases respectively, with 9 bases between them. The CDR3 is CASSYSGYPEQYF. CDR3 DNA: TGTGCCAGCAGTTACTCCGGCTACCCCGAGCAGTACTTC.

The V call is TRBV7-9, the J call TRBJ1-1; D gene uncertain. This CDR3 region has 15 residues. CDR1 is SEHNR, CDR2 FQNEAQ, per germline (reference sequence). The germline V and J ends were trimmed by 3 bases and 0 bases, with 11 bases remaining between them. CDR3 DNA: TGTGCCAGCAGCTTCTTGGGAACAGTGAACACTGAAGCTTTCTTT. Amino acids: CASSFLGTVNTEAFF.

The chain employs TRBV20-1 and TRBJ2-7; D gene ambiguous. This CDR3 is built from 13 residues. Trimming cost V 3 bases and J 3 bases, with 12 bases left between them. Germline CDR1 reads DFQATT; CDR2 reads SNEGSKA (reference sequence). CDR3 nucleotide sequence: TGCAGTGCTAGTGGCCAGAACTACTACGAGCAGTACTTC. Translation gives CSASGQNYYEQYF.

This clonotype was counted only a few times. This chain connects TRBV6-2 or TRBV6-3 to TRBJ1-1; tentatively, D is TRBD1 (6 bases). Trimming took 6 bases from V and 3 from J, leaving 32 bases between them. This CDR3 spans 20 amino acids. Looked up from germline, CDR1 is MNHEY and CDR2 is SVGEGT. The CDR3 reads CASSSLLIWRRGRDDTEAFF. The CDR3 coding sequence is TGTGCCAGCAGCTCCCTACTGATCTGGCGGCGGGGGCGCGACGACACTGAAGCTTTCTTT.

The V and J genes are TRBV11-2 and TRBJ1-1, with no clear D. The CDR3 totals 14 residues. V was trimmed by 3 bases and J by 5 bases, leaving 13 bases between them. CDR1 and CDR2 (germline): SGHAT, FQNNGV. Here the CDR3 reads CASSFTFRGTEAFF. CDR3 coding DNA: TGTGCCAGCAGCTTCACTTTTCGGGGTACTGAAGCTTTCTTT.

This clonotype was found a few times. The J gene is TRBJ2-1, the V gene TRBV7-2; TRBD1 might be the D (5 bases). The V and J ends lost 1 base and 8 bases respectively, with 15 bases between them. Germline V lookup: CDR1 SGHTA, CDR2 FQGNSA. The CDR3 length is 15 residues. The CDR3 loop reads CASSLGGRILDEQFF. The DNA of the CDR3 is TGTGCCAGCAGCTTAGGGGGCCGGATCTTAGATGAGCAGTTCTTC.

The gene calls are TRBV7-2 and TRBJ1-1; TRBD1 matches at 7 bases. Germline values: CDR1 SGHTA, CDR2 FQGNSA. Trimming removed 3 bases from V and 1 base from J; junction bases left unmatched: 8. This CDR3 has 16 amino acids. The CDR3 here is CASSFLKRTGNTEAFF. In nucleotides, the CDR3 is TGTGCCAGCAGCTTTCTAAAAAGGACAGGGAACACTGAAGCTTTCTTT. The full variable domain, completed using reference TRBV7-2 and TRBJ1-1, is GAGVSQSPSNKVTEKGKDVELRCDPISGHTALYWYRQSLGQGLEFLIYFQGNSAPDKSGLPSDRFSAERTGGSVSTLTIQRTQQEDSAVYLCASSFLKRTGNTEAFFGQGTRLTVV.

V gene TRBV5-1 combines with J gene TRBJ2-1; 9 bases are shared with TRBD2. The CDR3 has 17 residues. Germline assignment: CDR1 SGHRS and CDR2 YFSETQ. The V segment lost 0 bases and the J segment 6 bases; nucleotides outside the gene matches: 10. This chain's CDR3 is CASSLGSSGAWVNEQFF. For the CDR3, the DNA is TGCGCCAGCAGCTTGGGATCTAGCGGGGCCTGGGTCAATGAGCAGTTCTTC.

V and J are TRBV12-3 or TRBV12-4 and TRBJ2-3, with 11 bases identical to TRBD1. The V segment lost 4 bases and the J segment 2 bases; nucleotides outside the gene matches: 2. The CDR3 has 15 residues. CDR3 sequence reads: CASSWDRGYTDTQYF. DNA of the CDR3: TGTGCCAGCAGTTGGGACAGGGGGTACACAGATACGCAGTATTTT.

In its sample, this clonotype was seen a few times. This sequence joins TRBV7-6 and TRBJ2-7; 7 positions agree with TRBD1. Germline V gene sequence: CDR1 SGHVS, CDR2 FNYEAQ. The trim removed 5 bases at V and 4 bases at J, leaving 8 bases unmatched. The CDR3 is 14 residues long. DNA of the CDR3: TGTGCCAGCAGCACAGGGGACGCCTTTTACGAGCAGTACTTC. This sequence encodes CASSTGDAFYEQYF.

This clonotype was seen a single time. The gene calls are TRBV6-1 and TRBJ2-7; 10 bases match TRBD1. Looked up from germline, CDR1 is MNHNS and CDR2 is SASEGT. The CDR3 is 14 amino acids. The V segment lost 1 base and the J segment 9 bases; nucleotides outside the gene matches: 6. The CDR3 coding sequence is TGTGCCAGCAGTGAAGGGGACAGGGGTCTGGGGCAGTACTTC. This gives the protein CASSEGDRGLGQYF.

This clonotype was seen a few times. The chain links TRBV6-2 or TRBV6-3 to TRBJ1-1, with 11 bases lining up with TRBD1. This CDR3 has 16 residues. The germline V gene has CDR1 MNHEY and CDR2 SVGEGT. V was pared by 4 bases and J by 1 base, with 5 bases of the junction left unmatched. CDR3 protein: CASSSPGTGGNTEAFF. The CDR3 coding sequence is TGTGCCAGCAGTTCCCCTGGGACAGGGGGGAACACTGAAGCTTTCTTT.

V is TRBV7-8 and J is TRBJ2-3; D is unresolved. Trimming took 2 bases from V and 6 from J, leaving 9 bases between them. In germline, CDR1 is SGHVS, CDR2 FQNEAQ. The CDR3 covers 13 residues. CDR3 protein: CASSLSPLDTQYF. CDR3 in DNA: TGTGCCAGCAGCTTATCCCCCCTGGATACGCAGTATTTT.

Ten or more counts support this clonotype. This chain uses TRBV7-2 with TRBJ2-7; unclear D gene. The CDR3 covers 12 residues. Trimming stripped 5 bases from V and 8 bases from J, with 13 bases between. The germline V gene has CDR1 SGHTA and CDR2 FQGNSA. In DNA form, the CDR3 reads TGTGCCAGCAGCCTAGAGTCTGGGAAGCAGTACTTC. Protein product: CASSLESGKQYF.